The source of this TCR beta chain is a study of cytomegalovirus exposure and HLA in healthy donors. Whole-study context: Earlier results showed roughly 120 million unique TCR beta sequences derived from roughly 190 million T cells.

A multiplex PCR was run with 60 Vbeta primers and 13 Jbeta primers. Repertoires were generated with immunoSEQ multiplex PCR, while TCRdb's copy carries only in-frame clones and drops some. The sample has a few hundred thousand clones, approximately 80% seen once. The CDR3 totals 13 residues. Trimming pared 8 bases from V and 4 bases from J, leaving 15 bases between. Germline lookup yields CDR1 SGHNT and CDR2 YYREEE (reference sequence). Points on this clone: Its antigen remains unknown.

Findings and caveats of the study: Per published accounts, TCR beta sequences correctly predicted the HLA-A and HLA-B alleles of most subjects. Presence/absence analysis assumed near-uniform sequencing depth across donors. In an earlier analysis, productive rearrangement rates for most beta V segments clustered near 87% or 30%.

Sequencing used PBMCs. This receptor was taken from a man aged 25 to 45 in good health and CMV-seronegative. This chain uses TRBV5-4 with TRBJ1-2; D may be TRBD1 (6 bases). The CDR3 spells CASYREKGYGYTF. The DNA for the CDR3 is TGTGCCAGTTACAGGGAGAAGGGCTATGGCTACACCTTC.